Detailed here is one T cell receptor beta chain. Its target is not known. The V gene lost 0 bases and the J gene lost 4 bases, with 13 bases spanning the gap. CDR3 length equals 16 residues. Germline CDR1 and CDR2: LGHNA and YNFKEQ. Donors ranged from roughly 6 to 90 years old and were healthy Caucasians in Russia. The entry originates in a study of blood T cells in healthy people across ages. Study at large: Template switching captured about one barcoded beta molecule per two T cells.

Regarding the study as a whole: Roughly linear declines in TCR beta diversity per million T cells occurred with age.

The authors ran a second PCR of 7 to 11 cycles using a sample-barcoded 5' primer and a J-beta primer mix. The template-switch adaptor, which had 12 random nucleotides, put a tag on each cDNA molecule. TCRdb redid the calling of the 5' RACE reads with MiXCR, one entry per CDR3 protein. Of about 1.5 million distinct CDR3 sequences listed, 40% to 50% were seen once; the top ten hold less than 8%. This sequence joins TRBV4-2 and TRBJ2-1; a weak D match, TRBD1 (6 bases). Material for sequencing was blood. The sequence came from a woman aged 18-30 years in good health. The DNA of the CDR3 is TGTGCCAGCAGCCAAGATCGCATGGGGGCTTACAATGAGCAGTTCTTC. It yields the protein CASSQDRMGAYNEQFF.